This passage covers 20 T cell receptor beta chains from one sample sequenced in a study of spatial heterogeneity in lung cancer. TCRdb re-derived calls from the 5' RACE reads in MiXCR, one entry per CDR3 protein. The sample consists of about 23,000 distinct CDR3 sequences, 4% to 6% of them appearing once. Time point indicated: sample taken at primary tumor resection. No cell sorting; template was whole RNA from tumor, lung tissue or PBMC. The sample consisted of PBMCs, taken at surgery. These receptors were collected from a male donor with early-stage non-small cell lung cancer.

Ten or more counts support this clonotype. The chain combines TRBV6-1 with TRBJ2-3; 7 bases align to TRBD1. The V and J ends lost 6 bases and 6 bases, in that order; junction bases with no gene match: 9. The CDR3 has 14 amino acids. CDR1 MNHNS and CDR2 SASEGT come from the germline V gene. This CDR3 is CASRRGQSKDTQYF. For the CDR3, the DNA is TGTGCCAGCAGAAGGGGGCAATCAAAGGATACGCAGTATTTT.

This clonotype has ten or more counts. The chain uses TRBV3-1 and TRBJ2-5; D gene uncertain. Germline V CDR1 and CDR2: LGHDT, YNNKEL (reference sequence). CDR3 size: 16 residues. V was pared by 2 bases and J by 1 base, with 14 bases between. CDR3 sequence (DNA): TGTGCCAGCAGCCAACCCGGCTTCGGAACCCAAGAGACCCAGTACTTC. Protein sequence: CASSQPGFGTQETQYF.

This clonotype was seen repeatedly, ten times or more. The CDR3 protein is CSVELRGTPTYEQYF. The CDR3 DNA sequence: TGCAGCGTTGAATTGAGGGGGACACCGACCTACGAGCAGTACTTC. V and J are TRBV29-1 and TRBJ2-7; perhaps TRBD1 as D (6 bases). The CDR3 loop spans 15 amino acids. Germline CDR1 reads SQVTM; CDR2 reads ANQGSEA. Trimming took 2 bases from V and 2 from J, leaving 16 bases between them.

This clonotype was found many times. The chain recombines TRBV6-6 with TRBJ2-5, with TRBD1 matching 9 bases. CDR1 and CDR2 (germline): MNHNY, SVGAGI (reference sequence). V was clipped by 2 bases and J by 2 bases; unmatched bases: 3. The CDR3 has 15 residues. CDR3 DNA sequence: TGTGCCAGCAGTTACGGGACAGGGAGACAAGAGACCCAGTACTTC. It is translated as CASSYGTGRQETQYF.

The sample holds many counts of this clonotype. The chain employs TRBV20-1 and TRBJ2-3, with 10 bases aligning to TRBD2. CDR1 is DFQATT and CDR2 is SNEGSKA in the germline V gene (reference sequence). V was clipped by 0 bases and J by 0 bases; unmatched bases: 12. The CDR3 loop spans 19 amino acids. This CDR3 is CSAREAGGPSELSTDTQYF. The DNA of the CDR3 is TGCAGTGCTAGAGAAGCGGGGGGGCCATCTGAGTTGAGCACAGATACGCAGTATTTT.

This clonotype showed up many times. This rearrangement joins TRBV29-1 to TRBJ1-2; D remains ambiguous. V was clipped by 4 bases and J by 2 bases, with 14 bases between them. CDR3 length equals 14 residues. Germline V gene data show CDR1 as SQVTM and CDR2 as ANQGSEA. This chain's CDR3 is CSVVRREGNYGYTF. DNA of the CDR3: TGCAGCGTTGTCCGGCGGGAAGGGAACTATGGCTACACCTTC.

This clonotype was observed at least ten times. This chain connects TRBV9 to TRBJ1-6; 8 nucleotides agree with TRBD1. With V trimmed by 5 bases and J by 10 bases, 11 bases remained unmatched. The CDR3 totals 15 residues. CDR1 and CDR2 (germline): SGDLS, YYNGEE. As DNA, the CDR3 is TGTGCCAGCAGGGAAGAGGGGCCAGGGGGCTCACCCCTCCACTTT. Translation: CASREEGPGGSPLHF.

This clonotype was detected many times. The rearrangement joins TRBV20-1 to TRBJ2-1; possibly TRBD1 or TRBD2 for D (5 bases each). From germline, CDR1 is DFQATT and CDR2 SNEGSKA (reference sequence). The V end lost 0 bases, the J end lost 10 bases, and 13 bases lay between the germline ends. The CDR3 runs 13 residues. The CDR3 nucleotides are TGCAGTGCTAGAGATCTCTGGGGGTACGAGCAGTTCTTC. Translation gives CSARDLWGYEQFF.

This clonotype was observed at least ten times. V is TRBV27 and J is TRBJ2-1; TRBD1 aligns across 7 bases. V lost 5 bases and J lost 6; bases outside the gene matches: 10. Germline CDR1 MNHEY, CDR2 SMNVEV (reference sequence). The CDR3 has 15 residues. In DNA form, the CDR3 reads TGTGCCAGCAGTCGTACAGGGGATGGAGGCAATGAGCAGTTCTTC. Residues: CASSRTGDGGNEQFF.

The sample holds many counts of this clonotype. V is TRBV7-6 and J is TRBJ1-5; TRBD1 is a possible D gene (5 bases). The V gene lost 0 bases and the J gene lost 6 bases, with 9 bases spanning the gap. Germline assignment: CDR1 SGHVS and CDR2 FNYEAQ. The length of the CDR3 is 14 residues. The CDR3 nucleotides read TGTGCCAGCAGCTTAGCAGGGGAGGGTCAGCCCCAGCATTTT. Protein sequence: CASSLAGEGQPQHF.

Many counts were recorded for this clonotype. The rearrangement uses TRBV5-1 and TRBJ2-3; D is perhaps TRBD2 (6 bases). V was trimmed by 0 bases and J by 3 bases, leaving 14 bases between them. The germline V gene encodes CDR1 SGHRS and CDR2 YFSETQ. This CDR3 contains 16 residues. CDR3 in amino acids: CASSLVPGSGTDTQYF. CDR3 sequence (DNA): TGCGCCAGCAGCTTGGTCCCCGGGAGTGGTACAGATACGCAGTATTTT.

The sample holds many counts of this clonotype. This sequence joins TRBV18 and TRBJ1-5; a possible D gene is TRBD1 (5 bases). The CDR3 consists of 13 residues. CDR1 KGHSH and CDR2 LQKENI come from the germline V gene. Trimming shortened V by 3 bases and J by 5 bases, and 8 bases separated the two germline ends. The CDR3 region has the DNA TGTGCCAGCTCACCGCGCAGGGATCAGCCCCAGCATTTT. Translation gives CASSPRRDQPQHF.

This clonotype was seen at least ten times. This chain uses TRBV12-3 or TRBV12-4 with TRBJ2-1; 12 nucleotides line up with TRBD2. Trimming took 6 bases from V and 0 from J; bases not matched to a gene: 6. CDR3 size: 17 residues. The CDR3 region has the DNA TGTGCCAGCAGCCTAGAGACTAGCGGGAGCTCCTACAATGAGCAGTTCTTC. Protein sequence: CASSLETSGSSYNEQFF.

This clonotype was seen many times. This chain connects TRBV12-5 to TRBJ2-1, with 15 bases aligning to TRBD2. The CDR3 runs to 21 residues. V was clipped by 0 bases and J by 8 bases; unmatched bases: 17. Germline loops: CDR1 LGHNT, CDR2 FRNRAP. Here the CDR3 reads CASGLVLPPGLAGGRGYEQFF. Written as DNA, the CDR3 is TGTGCTAGTGGTTTGGTACTCCCCCCGGGACTAGCGGGGGGCCGGGGGTATGAGCAGTTCTTC.

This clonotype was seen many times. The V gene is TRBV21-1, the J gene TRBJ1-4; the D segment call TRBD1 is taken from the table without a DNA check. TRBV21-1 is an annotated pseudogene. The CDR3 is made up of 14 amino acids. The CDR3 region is CASRRGQGAEKLFF. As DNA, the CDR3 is TGTGCCAGCCGACGTGGACAGGGGGCTGAAAAACTGTTTTTT.

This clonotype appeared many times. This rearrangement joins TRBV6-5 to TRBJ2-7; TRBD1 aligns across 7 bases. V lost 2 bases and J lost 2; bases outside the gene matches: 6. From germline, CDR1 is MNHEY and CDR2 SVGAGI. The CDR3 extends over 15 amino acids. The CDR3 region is CASSYNRGPAYEQYF. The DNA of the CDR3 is TGTGCCAGCAGTTACAACAGGGGCCCCGCCTACGAGCAGTACTTC.

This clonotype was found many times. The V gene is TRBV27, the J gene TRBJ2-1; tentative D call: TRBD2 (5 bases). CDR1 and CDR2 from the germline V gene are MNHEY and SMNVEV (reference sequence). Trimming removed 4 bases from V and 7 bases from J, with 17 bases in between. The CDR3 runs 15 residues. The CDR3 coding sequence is TGTGCCAGCAGTTCTGCTAGCCTGGCGTATAATGAGCAGTTCTTC. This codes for CASSSASLAYNEQFF.

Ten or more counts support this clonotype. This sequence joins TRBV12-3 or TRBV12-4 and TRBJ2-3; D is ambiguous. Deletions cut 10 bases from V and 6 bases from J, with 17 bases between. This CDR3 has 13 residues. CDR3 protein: CATLSPNADTQYF. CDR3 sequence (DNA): TGTGCCACCCTATCCCCGAATGCGGATACGCAGTATTTT.

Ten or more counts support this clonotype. The CDR3 region has the DNA TGTGCCAGCAGGGGAGGACAGGGGCTCTCCTACGAGCAGTACTTC. Translation: CASRGGQGLSYEQYF. V is TRBV5-4 and J is TRBJ2-7, with TRBD1 identical over 9 bases. Germline trimming cut 5 bases from V and 0 bases from J; bases unmatched to any gene: 6. This CDR3 is 15 amino acids long. The germline V gene has CDR1 SGHNT and CDR2 YYREEE (reference sequence). The complete variable domain, with remaining parts taken from reference TRBV5-4 and TRBJ2-7, reads ETGVTQSPTHLIKTRGQQVTLRCSSQSGHNTVSWYQQALGQGPQFIFQYYREEENGRGNFPPRFSGLQFPNYSSELNVNALELDDSALYLCASRGGQGLSYEQYFGPGTRLTVT.

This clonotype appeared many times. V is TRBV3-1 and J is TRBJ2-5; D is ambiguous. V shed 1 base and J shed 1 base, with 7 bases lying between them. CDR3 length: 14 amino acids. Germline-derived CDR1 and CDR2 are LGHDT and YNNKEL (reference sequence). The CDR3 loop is CASSQGAGQETQYF. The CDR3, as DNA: TGTGCCAGCAGCCAAGGGGCCGGCCAAGAGACCCAGTACTTC.